This record covers a single TCR beta chain. Antigen unknown. Naive CD8 cells lacked CD45RO, underwent positive selection for CCR7 and left out terminally differentiated effector memory CD45RA+ cells. The CDR3 totals 13 residues. J was trimmed by 6 bases and V by 5 bases; bases with no gene match: 6. Germline V gene lookup returns CDR1 SQVTM and CDR2 ANQGSEA. The source of the sample is a study of shared clonotypes between healthy human individuals. Method: immunoSEQ multiplex PCR; TCRdb's copy keeps in-frame clones and lacks some. The sample contains millions of clones, around 96% of which appear only once. Study-level results: The genetic and exposure-history diversity represented was limited by few donors.

The rearrangement joins TRBV29-1 to TRBJ1-2; 10 bases are a match to TRBD1. Sequencing used naive CD8+ T cells sorted from blood. The sequence was obtained from a man younger than 30 in good health. CDR3 region: CSVLWDRGNGYTF. The CDR3, as DNA: TGCAGCGTTCTCTGGGACAGGGGTAATGGCTACACCTTC. The full variable domain, rest sourced from reference TRBV29-1 and TRBJ1-2, is SAVISQKPSRDICQRGTSLTIQCQVDSQVTMMFWYRQQPGQSLTLIATANQGSEATYESGFVIDKFPISRPNLTFSTLTVSNMSPEDSSIYLCSVLWDRGNGYTFGSGTRLTVV.